Below are 19 T cell receptor beta chains sequenced from a single sample in a study of T cells in localized non-small cell lung cancer. Clones were read by immunoSEQ multiplex PCR, and TCRdb kept only the in-frame ones, dropping some. The sample has 52,000 or so clones, 70% to 90% seen once. The sample in question was peripheral blood, obtained before any cancer treatment. These receptor sequences come from a male donor aged 60 or older with stage III squamous cell lung carcinoma.

This chain connects TRBV15 to TRBJ2-3; 13 bases map to TRBD2. The CDR3 runs 16 residues. The trim removed 5 bases at V and 5 bases at J, leaving 7 bases unmatched. Germline V gives CDR1 LNHNV, CDR2 YYDKDF (reference sequence). CDR3 sequence reads: CATSRRTSGREDTQYF. DNA of the CDR3: TGTGCCACCAGCCGACGGACTAGCGGGAGAGAAGATACGCAGTATTTT.

The chain carries TRBV29-1 and TRBJ2-5; TRBD2 aligns across 8 bases. Germline loops: CDR1 SQVTM, CDR2 ANQGSEA. The CDR3 has 15 amino acids. Unmatched junction bases numbered 13, after V lost 5 bases and J lost 5 bases. CDR3 bases: TGCAGCGTTCCCGCGAGAAGCGGGAGACCTGAGACCCAGTACTTC. It encodes CSVPARSGRPETQYF.

The chain carries TRBV5-5 and TRBJ2-7; D unclear. This CDR3 has 12 amino acids. Trimming left V 2 bases short and J 3 bases short, with 6 bases between. Germline assignment: CDR1 SGHKS and CDR2 YYEKEE (reference sequence). CDR3 residues: CASSLDIYEQYF. For the CDR3, the DNA is TGTGCCAGCAGCTTAGACATCTACGAGCAGTACTTC.

This chain connects TRBV11-2 to TRBJ1-2; D call uncertain. The ends were cut back, 5 bases at V and 8 bases at J, with 9 bases in the middle. This CDR3 is 11 amino acids long. Per germline, CDR1 SGHAT and CDR2 FQNNGV. CDR3 bases: TGTGCCAGCAGCCCCGATAGGGGCTACACCTTC. Residues: CASSPDRGYTF. The whole variable domain, filled in from reference TRBV11-2 and TRBJ1-2, reads EAGVAQSPRYKIIEKRQSVAFWCNPISGHATLYWYQQILGQGPKLLIQFQNNGVVDDSQLPKDRFSAERLKGVDSTLKIQPAKLEDSAVYLCASSPDRGYTFGSGTRLTVV.

This clone was picked up one time. This chain uses TRBV6-1 with TRBJ1-6; tentative D call: TRBD1 (5 bases). CDR1 is MNHNS, CDR2 SASEGT, per germline. The CDR3 has 13 amino acids. The ends were cut back, 10 bases at V and 7 bases at J, with 14 bases in the middle. The CDR3: CATSVGLNSPLHF. Written as DNA, the CDR3 is TGTGCCACCTCTGTGGGGCTCAATTCACCCCTCCACTTT.

The chain joins TRBV5-1 to TRBJ2-3, with D tentatively TRBD2 (6 bases). Trimming stripped 4 bases from V and 5 bases from J, with 8 bases between. This CDR3 spans 12 amino acids. The germline gives CDR1 SGHRS, CDR2 YFSETQ. The CDR3 DNA is TGCGCCAGCAGCCGACTAGAAGATACGCAGTATTTT. It codes for CASSRLEDTQYF.

The chain has TRBV19 and TRBJ2-1; D is possibly TRBD1 (5 bases). The germline V and J ends were trimmed by 3 bases and 7 bases, with 16 bases remaining between them. The germline CDR1 and CDR2 sequences are LNHDA and SQIVND (reference sequence). The CDR3 is 15 residues long. CDR3 loop: CASSIVSAGRNEQFF. CDR3 bases: TGTGCCAGTAGTATTGTTTCGGCAGGGCGGAATGAGCAGTTCTTC.

V usage is TRBV4-2 and J usage is TRBJ1-2; TRBD1 might be the D (5 bases). Germline CDR1 and CDR2: LGHNA and YNFKEQ. The CDR3 spans 16 residues. Deletions cut 5 bases from V and 3 bases from J, with 19 bases between. The CDR3 reads CASSLAAQAEDYGYTF. CDR3 DNA sequence: TGTGCCAGCAGCTTGGCCGCACAGGCCGAAGACTATGGCTACACCTTC.

The chain employs TRBV6-4 and TRBJ2-7; 10 bases align to TRBD2. V gave up 6 bases and J gave up 0 bases; unmatched junction bases: 8. CDR3 length equals 16 residues. The germline CDR1 and CDR2 sequences are MRHNA and SNTAGT. The CDR3 is CASREGASGSSYEQYF. CDR3 sequence (DNA): TGTGCCAGCAGAGAAGGAGCTAGCGGGAGCTCCTACGAGCAGTACTTC.

This chain links TRBV27 with TRBJ1-2; D perhaps matches TRBD1 (5 bases). Germline CDR1 reads MNHEY; CDR2 reads SMNVEV (reference sequence). The CDR3 has 16 residues. Trimming took 4 bases from V and 2 from J, leaving 17 bases between them. CDR3 amino acids: CASSYQTGGVNYGYTF. The CDR3 nucleotides are TGTGCCAGCAGTTACCAGACGGGAGGGGTAAACTATGGCTACACCTTC.

The J gene is TRBJ2-1, the V gene TRBV7-3; 8 bases match TRBD2. V lost 4 bases to trimming and J lost 7 bases; unmatched junction nucleotides: 9. Germline CDR1 and CDR2: SGHTA and FQGTGA. This CDR3 contains 15 residues. The CDR3 sequence is CASSSGTRAGNEQFF. The CDR3 nucleotides are TGTGCCAGCAGCTCAGGGACTAGAGCGGGGAATGAGCAGTTCTTC.

The chain uses TRBV5-4 and TRBJ2-1; TRBD2 agrees at 9 bases. V was clipped by 4 bases and J by 7 bases; unmatched bases: 9. Germline V gives CDR1 SGHNT, CDR2 YYREEE (reference sequence). The CDR3 length is 15 residues. The CDR3 DNA sequence: TGTGCCAGCAGCGAGACTAGCGGAGCCCTGAATGAGCAGTTCTTC. Translation: CASSETSGALNEQFF.

This clone was detected only once. The V and J genes are TRBV5-4 and TRBJ2-7, with 7 bases lining up with TRBD2. The CDR3 covers 15 residues. Per the germline V gene, CDR1 is SGHNT and CDR2 is YYREEE (reference sequence). V was pared by 0 bases and J by 6 bases, with 9 bases of the junction left unmatched. The DNA for the CDR3 is TGTGCCAGCAGCTTGGATGGGGGGGGACTAATCGAGCAGTACTTC. It encodes CASSLDGGGLIEQYF.

The J gene is TRBJ2-1, the V gene TRBV28; D is unclear. This CDR3 spans 15 amino acids. The V and J ends lost 7 bases and 9 bases respectively, with 22 bases between them. The germline CDR1 and CDR2 sequences are MDHEN and SYDVKM. The CDR3 loop is CASIASGGVSAEQFF. The CDR3 coding sequence is TGTGCCAGCATCGCCTCGGGTGGGGTATCGGCTGAGCAGTTCTTC.

The chain recombines TRBV7-3 with TRBJ2-5, with 9 bases that match TRBD1. Germline CDR1 SGHTA, CDR2 FQGTGA. The CDR3 has 15 residues. The ends lost 4 bases at V and 3 bases at J; junction bases unmatched: 6. The CDR3 here is CASSSGTGWEETQYF. CDR3 DNA: TGTGCCAGCAGCTCTGGGACAGGGTGGGAAGAGACCCAGTACTTC.

The DNA for the CDR3 is TGTGCCAGTAGTATAGATCTTTCGGGACAACCCCAATTCTATGGCTACACCTTC. Amino acid sequence: CASSIDLSGQPQFYGYTF. V is TRBV19 and J is TRBJ1-2, with D tentatively TRBD1 (6 bases). Trimming removed 0 bases at V and 4 bases at J, with 21 bases between. This CDR3 is 18 amino acids long. Germline V CDR1 and CDR2: LNHDA, SQIVND (reference sequence).

The CDR3 bases are TGTGCTAGTGGTTTAGGGTCCGGGACAGGGCTCCAAGAGACCCAGTACTTC. Its protein product is CASGLGSGTGLQETQYF. The chain has TRBV12-5 and TRBJ2-5, with 9 nucleotides matching TRBD1. The CDR3 totals 17 residues. The germline gives CDR1 LGHNT, CDR2 FRNRAP. With 3 bases clipped from V and 1 base from J, the junction kept 9 bases outside the gene matches.

V and J are TRBV9 and TRBJ2-3; D is uncertain. CDR1 SGDLS and CDR2 YYNGEE come from the germline V gene. The ends were cut back, 4 bases at V and 0 bases at J, with 9 bases in the middle. This CDR3 is 14 amino acids long. Written as DNA, the CDR3 is TGTGCCAGCAGCCCCGGGTTGAGCACAGATACGCAGTATTTT. As protein: CASSPGLSTDTQYF.

This sequence joins TRBV7-2 and TRBJ2-7; 7 bases align to TRBD1. Germline V gene lookup returns CDR1 SGHTA and CDR2 FQGNSA. V was pared by 0 bases and J by 6 bases, with 2 bases of the junction left unmatched. The length of the CDR3 is 13 residues. CDR3 nucleotides: TGTGCCAGCAGCTTAGCCCAGGGGGTCGAGCAGTACTTC. It encodes CASSLAQGVEQYF.